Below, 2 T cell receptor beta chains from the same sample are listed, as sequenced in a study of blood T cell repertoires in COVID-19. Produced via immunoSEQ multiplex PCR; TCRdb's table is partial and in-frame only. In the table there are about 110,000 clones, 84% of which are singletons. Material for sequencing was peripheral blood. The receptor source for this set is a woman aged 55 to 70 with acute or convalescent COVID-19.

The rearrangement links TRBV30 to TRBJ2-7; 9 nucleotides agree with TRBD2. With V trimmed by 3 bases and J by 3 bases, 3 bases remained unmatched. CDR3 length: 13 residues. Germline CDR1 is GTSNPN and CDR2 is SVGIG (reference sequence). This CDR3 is CAWRTSGSYEQYF. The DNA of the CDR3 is TGTGCCTGGAGGACTAGCGGCAGCTACGAGCAGTACTTC.

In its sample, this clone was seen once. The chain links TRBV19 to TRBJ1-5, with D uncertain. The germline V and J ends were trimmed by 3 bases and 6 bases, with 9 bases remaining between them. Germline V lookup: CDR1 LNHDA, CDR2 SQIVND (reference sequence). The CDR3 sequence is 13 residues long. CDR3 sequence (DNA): TGTGCCAGTAGTATCCCCAGTCTTCAGCCCCAGCATTTT. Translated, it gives CASSIPSLQPQHF.